Included here is one TCR beta chain sequence, with context. Its antigen is undetermined. CDR3 length: 14 amino acids. V lost 0 bases, J lost 5 bases, and 9 bases lay in between. CDR1 and CDR2 from the germline V gene are SGDLS and YYNGEE. This specimen comes from a study of OX40 agonist ivuxolimab in advanced cancers. Whole-study results and caveats: By week 6 at 0.1 to 3.0 mg/kg, blood CD4+ and CD8+ T cells had expanded clonally.

Here immunoSEQ multiplex PCR was the method, and the copy in TCRdb shows in-frame clones only, minus some. This table holds tens of thousands of clones, 80% to 95% found once. The specimen was CD4+ or CD8+ T cells sorted from blood, collected in a trial of the OX40 agonist ivuxolimab. The V gene is TRBV9, the J gene TRBJ1-5, with D unresolved. This clonotype was sampled from an adult with an advanced solid tumor such as melanoma, head and neck, liver or kidney cancer. The CDR3 loop is CASSVGAGDQPQHF. The CDR3 DNA is TGTGCCAGCAGCGTAGGGGCAGGAGATCAGCCCCAGCATTTT.